Given below is one T cell receptor (beta chain) in context. Antigen unknown. Via MiXCR, TCRdb re-called the RT-PCR reads, giving one row per CDR3 protein. The sample contains roughly 520,000 distinct CDR3 sequences, 25% of which appear only once. The sample belongs to a study of response to subunit inactivated influenza vaccine. Study outcomes and limitations: Authors suggested seasonal influenza vaccinations each recruit few new T cells.

With 4 bases clipped from V and 7 bases from J, the junction kept 4 bases outside the gene matches. This CDR3 region has 15 residues. Germline values: CDR1 SEHNR, CDR2 FQNEAQ (reference sequence). This sample comprised CD4+ T cells sorted from PBMCs, obtained around 5 days after vaccination. This clonotype was obtained from a man aged 50 or older who received an inactivated influenza vaccine. This chain uses TRBV7-9 with TRBJ2-2; 12 nucleotides match TRBD2. CDR3 in amino acids: CASSSLAGGVGELFF. CDR3 nucleotides: TGTGCCAGCAGCTCCCTAGCGGGAGGGGTCGGGGAGCTGTTTTTT.